Following are 23 T cell receptor beta chains from one sample sequenced in a study of Graves' ophthalmopathy and Graves' hyperthyroidism. As the template, RNA transcripts were used to amplify TCR beta CDR3 regions. An opening RT-PCR round employed HTBI primers and preceded a second-round multiplex PCR. TCRdb reanalysed the multiplex PCR reads using MiXCR and keeps one entry per CDR3 protein. The table shows about 740,000 distinct CDR3 sequences, with approximately 40% occurring only once. Sequencing was performed on peripheral blood. These receptors originate from an adult man with Graves' ophthalmopathy.

This clonotype has only a few counts. At one boundary the junction diverges from the germline segment, which might be a read error. V usage is TRBV24-1 and J usage is TRBJ1-5; D is uncertain. CDR3 length: 13 amino acids. The germline gives CDR1 KGHDR, CDR2 SFDVKD. CDR3: CASSSDRQMSQHF. The CDR3 DNA reads as TGTGCCAGCAGTTCAGATCGCCAGATGTCCCAGCATTTT.

The chain recombines TRBV20-1 with TRBJ1-3; D is unclear. The CDR3 is made up of 16 amino acids. CDR1 is DFQATT and CDR2 is SNEGSKA in the germline V gene (reference sequence). V shed 3 bases and J shed 0 bases, with 15 bases lying between them. CDR3 coding DNA: TGCAGTGCTAGCCAATGGACCGGCCTCTCTGGAAACACCATATATTTT. This encodes CSASQWTGLSGNTIYF.

The V gene is TRBV20-1, the J gene TRBJ2-7; 7 nucleotides agree with TRBD1. Germline CDR1 and CDR2: DFQATT and SNEGSKA (reference sequence). This CDR3 comprises 13 residues. The ends lost 0 bases at V and 3 bases at J; junction bases unmatched: 2. In DNA, the CDR3 is TGCAGTGCTAGAGAGACAGGGAACTACGAGCAGTACTTC. This sequence encodes CSARETGNYEQYF.

The chain combines TRBV6-1 with TRBJ1-1; D is perhaps TRBD1 (6 bases). Germline V lookup: CDR1 MNHNS, CDR2 SASEGT. The CDR3 spans 13 residues. The CDR3: CARPGQRNTEAFF. CDR3 coding DNA: TGTGCTAGACCGGGACAAAGGAACACTGAAGCTTTCTTT.

This clonotype appeared once. Without the conserved terminal phenylalanine or tryptophan, this CDR3 likely stems from a read error. This chain uses TRBV12-3 or TRBV12-4 with TRBJ1-1, with a weak D call TRBD1 (5 bases). V was clipped by 3 bases and J by 0 bases, with 8 bases between them. There are 14 residues in the CDR3. CDR3 amino acids: CASSFRELNTEAFS. DNA for the CDR3: TGTGCCAGCAGTTTCAGGGAATTGAACACTGAAGCTTTCTCT.

This rearrangement joins TRBV12-3 or TRBV12-4 to TRBJ1-2; 10 bases align to TRBD1. The CDR3 is made up of 19 amino acids. V gave up 5 bases and J gave up 0 bases; unmatched junction bases: 15. The DNA for the CDR3 is TGTGCCAGCAGTACACACACCGGGACAGGGGACCTAGCTAACTATGGCTACACCTTC. Translating it yields CASSTHTGTGDLANYGYTF.

This clonotype was seen only a few times. J is TRBJ2-2 and V is TRBV25-1; TRBD1 might be the D (5 bases). Trimming cost V 7 bases and J 1 base, with 13 bases left between them. This CDR3 spans 15 amino acids. Germline V gene data show CDR1 as MGHDK and CDR2 as SYGVNS. CDR3 protein: CASKLLRGNTGELFF. The CDR3 DNA reads TGTGCCAGCAAGCTACTTAGGGGGAACACCGGGGAGCTGTTTTTT.

In this sample, this clonotype turned up a few times. The chain is built from TRBV6-2 or TRBV6-3 and TRBJ2-7, with TRBD2 matching over 8 bases. V lost 5 bases to trimming and J lost 0 bases; unmatched junction nucleotides: 6. The CDR3 loop spans 15 amino acids. Per germline, CDR1 MNHEY and CDR2 SVGEGT. The DNA of the CDR3 is TGTGCCAGCAGTACGAGCGGGAGCCTCTCCTACGAGCAGTACTTC. It translates to CASSTSGSLSYEQYF.

A remark on this clonotype: Relative to the germline gene, one junction end is altered; a read error may explain this. The chain couples TRBV15 to TRBJ2-2; D remains ambiguous. The CDR3 is 13 amino acids. CDR1 and CDR2 (germline): LNHNV, YYDKDF (reference sequence). The CDR3 nucleotides are TGTGCCACCAGCGGAGAAAACACCGGGGAGCTGTTTTTT. Its translation: CATSGENTGELFF.

In its sample, this clonotype was seen a few times. V and J are TRBV7-6 and TRBJ1-3; maybe TRBD1 (6 bases). This CDR3 is built from 14 residues. Trimming removed 2 bases from V and 7 bases from J, with 12 bases in between. Looked up from germline, CDR1 is SGHVS and CDR2 is FNYEAQ. Here the CDR3 reads CASSLFEGENTIYF. CDR3 DNA sequence: TGTGCCAGCAGCTTATTTGAGGGGGAGAACACCATATATTTT. Based on the CDR3 plus reference TRBV7-6 and TRBJ1-3, the full variable domain is GAGVSQSPRYKVTKRGQDVALRCDPISGHVSLYWYRQALGQGPEFLTYFNYEAQQDKSGLPNDRFSAERPEGSISTLTIQRTEQRDSAMYRCASSLFEGENTIYFGEGSWLTVV.

Concerning this clonotype itself: The junction departs from germline at one end; a sequencing error may be responsible. The chain joins TRBV29-1 to TRBJ1-3, with 8 positions matching TRBD1. From germline, CDR1 is SQVTM and CDR2 ANQGSEA. This CDR3 has 15 residues. CDR3: CSVTQQGVGGNTIYF. CDR3 nucleotide sequence: TGCAGCGTGACCCAACAGGGGGTTGGAGGAAACACCATATATTTC.

This chain connects TRBV6-6 to TRBJ1-4, with D perhaps TRBD1 (6 bases). The ends were cut back, 0 bases at V and 7 bases at J, with 12 bases in the middle. CDR1 and CDR2 from the germline V gene are MNHNY and SVGAGI (reference sequence). The CDR3 length is 15 residues. The CDR3 sequence: CASSYSRRGSEKLFF. DNA of the CDR3: TGTGCCAGCAGTTACTCGAGGAGGGGGAGTGAAAAACTGTTTTTT.

The table lists this clonotype with many counts. A clone one base away is much larger, so this may be a read error. The chain uses TRBV2 and TRBJ1-1, with D unclear. Germline CDR1 and CDR2: SNHLY and FYNNEI. The CDR3 loop spans 13 amino acids. Trimming left V 4 bases short and J 0 bases short, with 6 bases between. CDR3 sequence (DNA): TGTGCCAGCAGTGTACAGATGAACACTGAAGCTTTCTTT. Encoded protein: CASSVQMNTEAFF.

Only a few counts were recorded for this clonotype. This chain connects TRBV4-3 to TRBJ1-6, with a tentative D call TRBD1 (5 bases). This CDR3 comprises 18 residues. V shed 4 bases and J shed 6 bases, with 22 bases lying between them. The germline gives CDR1 LGHNA, CDR2 YSLEER. CDR3: CASSPGGAGPSTNSPLHF. CDR3 in DNA: TGCGCCAGCAGCCCAGGCGGGGCGGGGCCCTCGACTAATTCACCCCTCCACTTT.

The genes are TRBV7-9 and TRBJ1-2; tentative D call: TRBD1 (6 bases). V was shortened by 6 bases and J by 6 bases, with 11 bases between the two germline ends. The CDR3 totals 12 residues. CDR1 and CDR2 (germline): SEHNR, FQNEAQ (reference sequence). The CDR3 sequence: CASRATGNGYTF. The CDR3 DNA sequence: TGTGCCAGCAGGGCAACAGGGAATGGCTACACCTTC.

This clonotype was observed many times. This chain connects TRBV7-2 to TRBJ1-2; TRBD1 aligns across 9 bases. V dropped 3 bases and J dropped 6; count of bases not matched to a gene: 5. The germline gives CDR1 SGHTA, CDR2 FQGNSA. The CDR3 has 14 residues. The CDR3 nucleotides are TGTGCCAGCAGCTTGTTGGGACAGGGTCATGGCTACACCTTC. Its protein is CASSLLGQGHGYTF.

For this clonotype: A much more abundant neighbour one base away suggests this may be a read error. V gene TRBV7-2 combines with J gene TRBJ2-7; D is possibly TRBD2 (5 bases). The CDR3 is made up of 14 amino acids. Germline V gene sequence: CDR1 SGHTA, CDR2 FQGNSA. The CDR3 DNA reads as TGTGCCAGCAGCTTAGGTTCTAGCTCCTACCAGCAGTACTTC. It translates to CASSLGSSSYQQYF.

This clonotype was detected ten times or more. The V and J genes are TRBV6-5 and TRBJ2-7; D is perhaps TRBD2 (6 bases). V lost 6 bases, J lost 2 bases, and 17 bases lay in between. The CDR3 length is 15 residues. Germline assignment: CDR1 MNHEY and CDR2 SVGAGI. CDR3 region: CASSHRTSRTYEQYF. In DNA, the CDR3 is TGTGCCAGCAGCCATCGAACTAGCCGCACCTACGAGCAGTACTTC.

The chain joins TRBV20-1 to TRBJ2-7; 12 bases fit TRBD1. Germline V gives CDR1 DFQATT, CDR2 SNEGSKA (reference sequence). The length of the CDR3 is 14 residues. V dropped 4 bases and J dropped 5; count of bases not matched to a gene: 6. CDR3 residues: CSATPGQGANEQYF. CDR3 nucleotides: TGCAGTGCTACCCCGGGACAGGGGGCTAACGAGCAGTACTTC.

This clonotype has more than one count but fewer than ten. The chain couples TRBV2 to TRBJ2-7; the D is unclear. Per germline, CDR1 SNHLY and CDR2 FYNNEI. Trimming took 6 bases from V and 3 from J, leaving 18 bases between them. This CDR3 comprises 15 residues. CDR3 region: CASSQTGPPSYEQYF. For the CDR3, the DNA is TGTGCCAGCAGCCAGACCGGGCCCCCCAGCTACGAGCAGTACTTC.

The rearrangement uses TRBV24-1 and TRBJ2-5; 10 bases match TRBD1. V lost 4 bases to trimming and J lost 6 bases; unmatched junction nucleotides: 7. The CDR3 loop spans 15 amino acids. CDR1 is KGHDR, CDR2 SFDVKD, per germline. The CDR3 loop reads CATSDPGTGAKTQYF. In DNA form, the CDR3 reads TGTGCCACCAGTGACCCAGGGACAGGGGCTAAGACCCAGTACTTC.

The CDR3 DNA reads TGTGCCAGCAGTTGGGGCGGGGGGAGGTACGAGCAGTACTTC. This gives the protein CASSWGGGRYEQYF. This chain links TRBV5-5 with TRBJ2-7, with 8 nucleotides matching TRBD2. Trimming took 5 bases from V and 4 from J; bases not matched to a gene: 8. The length of the CDR3 is 14 residues. Germline CDR1 is SGHKS and CDR2 is YYEKEE (reference sequence).

This clonotype was seen a handful of times. V and J are TRBV7-9 and TRBJ1-6; D perhaps matches TRBD1 (5 bases). V was clipped by 4 bases and J by 7 bases, with 17 bases between them. Germline V gene lookup returns CDR1 SEHNR and CDR2 FQNEAQ (reference sequence). This CDR3 contains 16 residues. The CDR3 sequence is CASSSPGTLGNSPLHF. DNA for the CDR3: TGTGCCAGCAGCTCGCCCGGGACGCTTGGGAATTCACCCCTCCACTTT.